The following is a T cell receptor (beta chain) sequence with its context. Antigen: not known. This may be a read error, as it is one base from a much larger clone. The source of the sample is a study of breast tumors, draining lymph nodes, adjacent tissues. Findings and caveats of the study: Tumor and nontumor repertoires were significantly more similar in luminal-like than in basal-like breast cancer.

CDR1 and CDR2 from the germline V gene are SGHRS and YFSETQ. V gave up 0 bases and J gave up 5 bases, with 14 bases separating them. The CDR3 is made up of 15 amino acids. From the multiplex PCR reads, TCRdb called clonotypes with MiXCR, one entry per CDR3 protein. The data hold about 270,000 distinct CDR3 sequences, with 30% to 35% observed a single time. Samples came from axillary lymph nodes draining the breast cancer. The sample was axillary lymph node tissue. This chain links TRBV5-1 with TRBJ2-5, with a tentative D call TRBD1 (5 bases). This receptor was identified in a female donor with breast cancer. Some clones in this sample may be carry-over from other donors' samples. The CDR3, as DNA: TGCGCCAGCAGCTTGGCCTGGGGCCCCAACGAGACCCAGTACTTC. Encoded protein: CASSLAWGPNETQYF.